The sequence of this T cell receptor (beta chain) was determined in a study of identical twins. Using its own MiXCR run on the 5' RACE reads, TCRdb lists one record per CDR3 protein. In the table there are roughly 720,000 distinct CDR3 sequences, 18% of which are singletons. The CDR3 sequence is 15 residues long. The V end lost 0 bases, the J end lost 7 bases, and 13 bases lay between the germline ends. The V gene's germline CDR1 is MNHEY and CDR2 SVGAGI. This sample also appeared in a second study, on T cells expressing NK-cell markers.

The V gene is TRBV6-5, the J gene TRBJ1-5; D remains ambiguous. The receptor's source is a woman aged 18 to 35 in good health. Sequenced input: PBMCs. CDR3: CASSYSFSPGQPQHF. The CDR3 nucleotides are TGTGCCAGCAGTTACTCCTTTAGTCCCGGCCAGCCCCAGCATTTT.